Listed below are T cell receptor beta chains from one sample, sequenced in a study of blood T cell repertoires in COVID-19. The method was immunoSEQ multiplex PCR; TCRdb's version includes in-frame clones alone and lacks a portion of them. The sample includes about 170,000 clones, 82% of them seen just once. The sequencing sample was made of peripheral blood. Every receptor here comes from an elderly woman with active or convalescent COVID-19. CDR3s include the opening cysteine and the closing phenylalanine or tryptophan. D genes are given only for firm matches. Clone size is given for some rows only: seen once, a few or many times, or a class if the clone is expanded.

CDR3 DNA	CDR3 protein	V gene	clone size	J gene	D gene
TGCGCCAGCAGCGCCGGGACAGGGGAGGTGGATGAGCAGTTCTTC	CASSAGTGEVDEQFF	TRBV5-1	.	TRBJ2-1	TRBD1
TGTGCCAGCACCCCAGCGGTTAGCACAGATACGCAGTATTTT	CASTPAVSTDTQYF	TRBV3-1/TRBV3-2	.	TRBJ2-3	.
TGTGCCAGTAGTATTCCCAGGGAGGGGGGTCAGCCCCAGCATTTT	CASSIPREGGQPQHF	TRBV19	.	TRBJ1-5	.
TGTGCCAGTAGTATTGGGAGGGAGCGGCAGCCCCAGCATTTT	CASSIGRERQPQHF	TRBV19	.	TRBJ1-5	.
TGCGCCAGCGGCCCGGGACAGGGGGCGCCGGCAGATACGCAGTATTTT	CASGPGQGAPADTQYF	TRBV23-1	.	TRBJ2-3	TRBD1
TGTGCCAGCAGTGCGACAGATACATCTAATGAAAAACTGTTTTTT	CASSATDTSNEKLFF	TRBV25-1	once	TRBJ1-4	.
TGTGCCAGCTCACCACTAGGACAGGGTACGACCTTC	CASSPLGQGTTF	TRBV18	.	TRBJ1-2	TRBD1
TGTGCCAGTAGTGGAGCGGGAGGGGAGGAGACCCAGTACTTC	CASSGAGGEETQYF	TRBV19	.	TRBJ2-5	TRBD2
TGTGCCAGCAGTGAAAGGGGACAGTTCTACTACGAGCAGTACTTC	CASSERGQFYYEQYF	TRBV6-1	once	TRBJ2-7	TRBD1
TGTGCCAGCAGAGCGTTCTTACAGGGGTGGGCCACTGAAGCTTTCTTT	CASRAFLQGWATEAFF	TRBV6-4	few	TRBJ1-1	TRBD1
TGTGCCAGCAGTTCCCCGACAGGGGATTCTTGGGAAGCTTTCTTT	CASSSPTGDSWEAFF	TRBV6-6	.	TRBJ1-1	TRBD1
TGTGCCAGCAGCTTAGGCCAGGGCACAGATACGCAGTATTTT	CASSLGQGTDTQYF	TRBV13	.	TRBJ2-3	.
TGTGCCAGCACCTTAGCGGGAGGTAGGAATGAGCAGTTCTTC	CASTLAGGRNEQFF	TRBV6-5	.	TRBJ2-1	TRBD2
TGCGCCAGCAGCTTTCTGACACCTTACAATGAGCAGTTCTTC	CASSFLTPYNEQFF	TRBV5-1	.	TRBJ2-1	.
TGTGCCAGCAGGAGGGGGAGAGACACTGAAGCTTTCTTT	CASRRGRDTEAFF	TRBV6-5	.	TRBJ1-1	.
TGCGCCAGCAGCTCTTCAGGGTGGGAGACCCAGTACTTC	CASSSSGWETQYF	TRBV5-1	.	TRBJ2-5	.
TGTGCCAGCAGCTTACGGGGAACTGAAGCTTTCTTT	CASSLRGTEAFF	TRBV7-8	.	TRBJ1-1	.
TGTGCCAGCAGCCCGGACAGGGATGATCCCTCGGATGGCTACACCTTC	CASSPDRDDPSDGYTF	TRBV11-1	.	TRBJ1-2	TRBD1
TGCGCCAGCAGCTTGGGGGCTCTCAATGAGCAGTTCTTC	CASSLGALNEQFF	TRBV5-1	.	TRBJ2-1	.
TGTGCCAGCAGCTCGACGGGCTACAATGAGCAGTTCTTC	CASSSTGYNEQFF	TRBV7-3	.	TRBJ2-1	.
TGTGCCAGCAGCTTGACGACAGGGGACTATGGCTACACCTTC	CASSLTTGDYGYTF	TRBV7-9	.	TRBJ1-2	TRBD1
TGTGCCAGCAGCCCAAGCCCCGGTCACTATGGCTACACCTTC	CASSPSPGHYGYTF	TRBV5-5	.	TRBJ1-2	.
TGTGCCAGCAGCCAAGTGGTAAGGACACGGCAGTATTTT	CASSQVVRTRQYF	TRBV3-1/TRBV3-2	.	TRBJ2-3	.
TGTGCCAGCAGCTTACGACAGGGGAAGGGTCAGCCCCAGCATTTT	CASSLRQGKGQPQHF	TRBV7-8	.	TRBJ1-5	TRBD1
TGCGCCAGCAGCTTGGCTCAGGGCTTTGAGACCCAGTACTTC	CASSLAQGFETQYF	TRBV5-1	.	TRBJ2-5	.
TGTGCCAGCAGTTACTCTGAGGGATTTAATGAAAAACTGTTTTTT	CASSYSEGFNEKLFF	TRBV6-6	.	TRBJ1-4	.
TGTGCCAGCAGCACAGACGGCGCCCCGTACTTC	CASSTDGAPYF	TRBV3-1/TRBV3-2	few	TRBJ2-5	.
TGTGCCAGCAGCTTGGTTCAGTCAGGGGCCATGAACACTGAAGCTTTCTTT	CASSLVQSGAMNTEAFF	TRBV5-6	once	TRBJ1-1	.
TGCGCCAGCAGCTCGCGGGTGGGGGCAGAGACCCAGTACTTC	CASSSRVGAETQYF	TRBV5-1	.	TRBJ2-5	.
TGTGCCACTGGGGTCCGGAGGGCCACAGATACGCAGTATTTT	CATGVRRATDTQYF	TRBV19	.	TRBJ2-3	.
TGTGCCAGCAGTGAATCCCCTAGCGCCTCCTACAATGAGCAGTTCTTC	CASSESPSASYNEQFF	TRBV2	once	TRBJ2-1	.
TGTGCCAGTATGAATTGGGGACAGGGGGCGGCGAACACTGAAGCTTTCTTT	CASMNWGQGAANTEAFF	TRBV19	.	TRBJ1-1	TRBD1
TGTGCCAGCAGTGGGGTAGGGGGTTATGGCTACACCTTC	CASSGVGGYGYTF	TRBV12-3/TRBV12-4	.	TRBJ1-2	.
TGTGCCAGCTCCACCGGCTATGGCTACACCTTC	CASSTGYGYTF	TRBV2	.	TRBJ1-2	.
TGTGCCAGCAGCGTAATGTCAGGGCCGTACGAGCAGTACTTC	CASSVMSGPYEQYF	TRBV9	.	TRBJ2-7	.
TGTGCCAGCAGCACCTCCGGCAGGGCGAACACCGGGGAGCTGTTTTTT	CASSTSGRANTGELFF	TRBV9	.	TRBJ2-2	.
TGTGCCAGTAGATCGGCAGGGGGGAGGTATGGCTACACCTTC	CASRSAGGRYGYTF	TRBV19	.	TRBJ1-2	TRBD1
TGTGCCACCAGTGATGGGCGGGCCAGGGGCTACACCTTC	CATSDGRARGYTF	TRBV24-1	.	TRBJ1-2	.
TGTGCCAGCAGTTTTTCGGGCACTGAAGCTTTCTTT	CASSFSGTEAFF	TRBV12-3/TRBV12-4	.	TRBJ1-1	.
TGTGCCAGCAGCTTAACGGGCTTCACAGATACGCAGTATTTT	CASSLTGFTDTQYF	TRBV7-3	.	TRBJ2-3	.
TGTGCCAGCAGTGAAGACCAGGGACTGCGGTATGGCTACACCTTC	CASSEDQGLRYGYTF	TRBV2	.	TRBJ1-2	.
TGTGCCAGCAGCTTTTTGAAAACCAGTACCGATACGCAGTATTTT	CASSFLKTSTDTQYF	TRBV7-2	.	TRBJ2-3	.
TGTGCCAGCAGCATTGCGGGACTCGAAAAAAACATTCAGTACTTC	CASSIAGLEKNIQYF	TRBV6-6	many	TRBJ2-4	.
TGTGCCAGCAGCTTGACGGTGAACACTGAAGCTTTCTTT	CASSLTVNTEAFF	TRBV5-5	.	TRBJ1-1	.
TGTGCCAGTACCTCCCTCGCTAGTACAGATACGCAGTATTTT	CASTSLASTDTQYF	TRBV11-2	.	TRBJ2-3	.
TGTGCCAGCAGCGTAGGACAGGGAGTGTACAATGAGCAGTTCTTC	CASSVGQGVYNEQFF	TRBV9	.	TRBJ2-1	TRBD1
TGTGCCAGTAGTCTCCGGGCGGGTACGAACACCGGGGAGCTGTTTTTT	CASSLRAGTNTGELFF	TRBV19	.	TRBJ2-2	.
TGTGCCAGCAGCTTACACTCAGGGACAGGAAGCAATGAGCAGTTCTTC	CASSLHSGTGSNEQFF	TRBV7-3	.	TRBJ2-1	TRBD1
TGTGCCAGCAGCCGACAGGCTCGGGAGCAGTACTTC	CASSRQAREQYF	TRBV2	.	TRBJ2-7	.
TGCGCCAGCAGCTCTAGCGGGAGGGCTACCCAAGAGACCCAGTACTTC	CASSSSGRATQETQYF	TRBV5-1	.	TRBJ2-5	TRBD2
TGTGCCAGCAGTTTATGGACTAGCGGGAGACAGGATGAGCAGTTCTTC	CASSLWTSGRQDEQFF	TRBV28	.	TRBJ2-1	TRBD2
TGTGCCAGCAGATGGGAGTTGAACACTGAAGCTTTCTTT	CASRWELNTEAFF	TRBV25-1	few	TRBJ1-1	.
TGTGCCAGCTCACCACCCCTTTCCAGCTCCTACAATGAGCAGTTCTTC	CASSPPLSSSYNEQFF	TRBV18	.	TRBJ2-1	.
TGTGCCAGCAGGCTAACGGGGCAAGAGACCCAGTACTTC	CASRLTGQETQYF	TRBV7-9	.	TRBJ2-5	.